What follows are 22 T cell receptor beta chains derived from one specimen sequenced in a study of T-cell memory formation after mild COVID-19. In TCRdb, the 5' RACE reads were re-called with MiXCR into one record per CDR3 protein. The table lists 500,000 to 550,000 distinct CDR3 sequences, just over 20% of them singletons. Source material: PBMCs or a T cell subset sorted from them (not recorded which). The receptors were sampled from an adult woman who had mild COVID-19 (a few samples of this study predate the infection). Cell type and time point are not known.

This clonotype came up a few times. The rearrangement uses TRBV12-3 or TRBV12-4 and TRBJ2-7; a possible D gene is TRBD2 (5 bases). V was trimmed by 4 bases and J by 7 bases, leaving 11 bases between them. The CDR3 sequence is 12 residues long. CDR3 loop: CASSSSRGEQYF. The DNA for the CDR3 is TGTGCCAGCAGTTCCTCCCGGGGAGAGCAGTACTTC.

This clonotype was seen at least ten times. V gene TRBV6-5 combines with J gene TRBJ2-3; D not resolved. V was cut by 2 bases and J by 1 base, with 4 bases left in between. CDR1 is MNHEY and CDR2 is SVGAGI in the germline V gene. The CDR3 has 13 residues. In DNA, the CDR3 is TGTGCCAGCAGTTACCCAGGCACAGATACGCAGTATTTT. It codes for CASSYPGTDTQYF.

This chain uses TRBV12-3 or TRBV12-4 with TRBJ2-1, with D possibly TRBD2 on 5 matching bases. The CDR3 runs to 12 residues. The V and J ends lost 3 bases and 15 bases respectively, with 15 bases between them. In DNA, the CDR3 is TGTGCCAGCAGTTTGCTTGGGAGCTTGCTGTTCTTC. Protein product: CASSLLGSLLFF.

This sequence joins TRBV5-5 and TRBJ1-5; 8 nucleotides line up with TRBD1. Germline assignment: CDR1 SGHKS and CDR2 YYEKEE (reference sequence). The CDR3 runs to 15 residues. J was trimmed by 5 bases and V by 4 bases; bases with no gene match: 8. As DNA, the CDR3 is TGTGCCAGCAGCCGGGGGACAGGAAATTATCAGCCCCAGCATTTT. Translating gives CASSRGTGNYQPQHF.

In this sample, this clonotype turned up a few times. This chain uses TRBV5-1 with TRBJ1-2; 12 bases align to TRBD1. The CDR3 spans 12 residues. J was trimmed by 8 bases and V by 7 bases; bases with no gene match: 3. Germline CDR1 SGHRS, CDR2 YFSETQ. The CDR3 bases are TGCGCCAGCGGGGACAGGGGGCAAGGCTACACCTTC. This gives the protein CASGDRGQGYTF.

V usage is TRBV6-1 and J usage is TRBJ2-6, with D perhaps TRBD1 or TRBD2 (5 bases each). Germline lookup yields CDR1 MNHNS and CDR2 SASEGT. The CDR3 loop spans 17 amino acids. The V and J ends lost 6 bases and 4 bases respectively, with 19 bases between them. CDR3 nucleotide sequence: TGTGCCAGCAGGGCCGGGACGTGGGCTCTCGGGGCCAACGTCCTGACTTTC. This gives the protein CASRAGTWALGANVLTF.

This clonotype was found a few times. The rearrangement uses TRBV3-1 and TRBJ2-7; D possibly corresponds to TRBD2 (5 bases). The CDR3 extends over 13 amino acids. The V gene's germline CDR1 is LGHDT and CDR2 YNNKEL (reference sequence). With 2 bases removed from V and 10 bases from J, the gap between germline ends came to 15 bases. This chain's CDR3 is CASSQTGPSGQYF. CDR3 coding DNA: TGTGCCAGCAGCCAAACGGGCCCCTCGGGACAGTACTTC.

This clonotype has only one observation. In nucleotides, the CDR3 is TGTGCCAGCTGGGCGGGACAGGGGAAGACCTACGAGCAGTACTTC. Protein product: CASWAGQGKTYEQYF. This chain uses TRBV28 with TRBJ2-7; TRBD1 matches 10 bases. V lost 8 bases and J lost 2; bases outside the gene matches: 9. CDR3 length equals 15 residues. Germline V gene lookup returns CDR1 MDHEN and CDR2 SYDVKM.

This clonotype appeared a few times. The genes are TRBV5-1 and TRBJ2-7; weak D call: TRBD2 (6 bases). V was clipped by 7 bases and J by 4 bases, with 18 bases between them. Germline V gene sequence: CDR1 SGHRS, CDR2 YFSETQ. This CDR3 is 14 amino acids long. The CDR3 nucleotides are TGCGCCAGCTGGACCGGGCAGGCGGGATACGAGCAGTACTTC. This translates into CASWTGQAGYEQYF.

This clonotype was counted only a few times. The chain uses TRBV12-3 or TRBV12-4 and TRBJ2-2; 7 bases map to TRBD1. V gave up 6 bases and J gave up 6 bases; unmatched junction bases: 7. The CDR3 spans 14 residues. CDR3 protein: CASRLQGIAGELFF. In nucleotides, the CDR3 is TGTGCCAGCAGGCTACAGGGGATCGCCGGGGAGCTGTTTTTT.

The chain couples TRBV12-3 or TRBV12-4 to TRBJ2-1, with 8 bases lining up with TRBD2. The CDR3 length is 15 residues. After removal of 8 bases from V and 3 bases from J, the junction contained 9 bases not matched to a gene. The CDR3 loop reads CASVDGGGLYNEQFF. CDR3 in DNA: TGTGCCAGCGTAGACGGGGGGGGCCTCTACAATGAGCAGTTCTTC.

This clonotype has just a few counts. The CDR3 loop is CSASMVFGTEAFF. CDR3 DNA: TGCAGTGCTAGCATGGTTTTCGGGACTGAAGCTTTCTTT. V is TRBV20-1 and J is TRBJ1-1; no clear D. The CDR3 extends over 13 amino acids. With 3 bases removed from V and 5 bases from J, the gap between germline ends came to 13 bases. Germline loops: CDR1 DFQATT, CDR2 SNEGSKA (reference sequence).

This clonotype was counted between two and nine times. The chain is built from TRBV7-9 and TRBJ2-7; a weak D match, TRBD1 (5 bases). Germline-derived CDR1 and CDR2 are SEHNR and FQNEAQ (reference sequence). The CDR3 is 11 amino acids. V was pared by 8 bases and J by 7 bases, with 12 bases between. CDR3 sequence (DNA): TGTGCCAGCGACAGATTAGGGGAGCAGTACTTC. Amino acid sequence: CASDRLGEQYF.

The table lists this clonotype with many counts. J is TRBJ2-7 and V is TRBV5-1; 7 bases map to TRBD1. Germline CDR1 and CDR2: SGHRS and YFSETQ. The CDR3 sequence is 16 residues long. V lost 4 bases to trimming and J lost 0 bases; unmatched junction nucleotides: 10. CDR3 sequence (DNA): TGCGCCAGCAGCCGTGGTCACCGGGACAGCTCCTACGAGCAGTACTTC. Protein: CASSRGHRDSSYEQYF.

The V gene is TRBV6-2 or TRBV6-3, the J gene TRBJ2-5; 9 bases agree with TRBD2. The CDR3 length is 15 residues. From germline, CDR1 is MNHEY and CDR2 SVGEGT. V was clipped by 0 bases and J by 5 bases; unmatched bases: 4. CDR3 protein: CASSYSLAGKETQYF. CDR3 coding DNA: TGTGCCAGCAGTTACTCTCTAGCGGGGAAGGAGACCCAGTACTTC.

The chain uses TRBV2 and TRBJ1-3, with D hard to call. This CDR3 has 13 residues. Germline V gives CDR1 SNHLY, CDR2 FYNNEI. V was pared by 5 bases and J by 4 bases, with 9 bases between. The CDR3 nucleotides read TGTGCCAGCAGTCAGGAGAGCGGAAACACCATATATTTT. Encoded protein: CASSQESGNTIYF.

The chain couples TRBV3-1 to TRBJ2-7, with 7 bases aligning to TRBD2. Germline CDR1 and CDR2: LGHDT and YNNKEL (reference sequence). V lost 6 bases, J lost 2 bases, and 7 bases stayed unmatched. The CDR3 contains 14 residues. CDR3 nucleotide sequence: TGTGCCAGCAGGAAAAGCGGGAACACCTACGAGCAGTACTTC. This sequence encodes CASRKSGNTYEQYF.

This clonotype was counted between two and nine times. The V and J genes are TRBV25-1 and TRBJ2-3, with TRBD2 matching over 9 bases. CDR1 is MGHDK, CDR2 SYGVNS, per germline. This CDR3 region has 19 residues. V was clipped by 7 bases and J by 0 bases; unmatched bases: 17. The CDR3 coding sequence is TGTGCCAGCACCCCGCAAATAGCGGGAGTGGGTCTTAGCACAGATACGCAGTATTTT. This encodes CASTPQIAGVGLSTDTQYF.

This clonotype came up a few times. The chain recombines TRBV7-8 with TRBJ2-1; D remains ambiguous. The V end lost 5 bases, the J end lost 9 bases, and 11 bases lay between the germline ends. Germline V gene lookup returns CDR1 SGHVS and CDR2 FQNEAQ. The CDR3 loop spans 12 amino acids. CDR3 nucleotide sequence: TGTGCCAGCAGCCCAAGTGCCGCTGAGCAGTTCTTC. It yields the protein CASSPSAAEQFF.

In this sample, this clonotype turned up a few times. The V call is TRBV5-4, the J call TRBJ2-5, with TRBD1 identical over 9 bases. V lost 4 bases and J lost 5; bases outside the gene matches: 9. CDR3 size: 15 residues. Germline V gene sequence: CDR1 SGHNT, CDR2 YYREEE (reference sequence). The CDR3 coding sequence is TGTGCCAGCAGCCGGTCGACAGGGGGTGGGGAGACCCAGTACTTC. This encodes CASSRSTGGGETQYF. Together with reference TRBV5-4 and TRBJ2-5, the CDR3 gives the full variable domain: ETGVTQSPTHLIKTRGQQVTLRCSSQSGHNTVSWYQQALGQGPQFIFQYYREEENGRGNFPPRFSGLQFPNYSSELNVNALELDDSALYLCASSRSTGGGETQYFGPGTRLLVL.

J is TRBJ1-2 and V is TRBV7-9; TRBD1 matches at 7 bases. CDR1 is SEHNR and CDR2 is FQNEAQ in the germline V gene (reference sequence). The ends lost 4 bases at V and 0 bases at J; junction bases unmatched: 8. This CDR3 contains 16 residues. The CDR3 spells CASSSDRAPSNYGYTF. Here the CDR3 DNA reads TGTGCCAGCAGCTCCGACAGGGCTCCCTCTAACTATGGCTACACCTTC.

The sample holds a few counts of this clonotype. The chain combines TRBV11-2 with TRBJ2-3; TRBD2 matches at 7 bases. This CDR3 contains 15 residues. Trimming at V came to 5 bases and at J to 6 bases, leaving 11 bases not matched to a gene. Per germline, CDR1 SGHAT and CDR2 FQNNGV. CDR3 in amino acids: CASSPRLALGDTQYF. The CDR3 region has the DNA TGTGCCAGCAGCCCAAGACTAGCCTTAGGGGATACGCAGTATTTT.